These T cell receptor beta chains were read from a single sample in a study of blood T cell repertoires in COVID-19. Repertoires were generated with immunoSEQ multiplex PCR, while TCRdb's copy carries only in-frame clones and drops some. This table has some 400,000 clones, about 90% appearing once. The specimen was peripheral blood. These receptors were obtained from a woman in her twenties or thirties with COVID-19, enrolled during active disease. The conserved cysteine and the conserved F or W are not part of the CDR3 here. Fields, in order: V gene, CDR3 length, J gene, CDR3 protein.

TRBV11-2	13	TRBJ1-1	ASSPLTVMNTEAF
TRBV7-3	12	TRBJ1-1	ASSLERGGTEAF
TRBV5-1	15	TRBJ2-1	ASTWTSGRRSYNEQF
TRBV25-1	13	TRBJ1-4	ASSELGQSNEKLF
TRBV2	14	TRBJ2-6	ASRGTGVSGANVLT
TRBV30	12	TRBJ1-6	AWSEGATNSPLH
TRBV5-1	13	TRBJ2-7	ASSFSAVSEYEQY
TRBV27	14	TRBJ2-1	ASSLGTSGSLDEQF
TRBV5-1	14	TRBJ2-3	ASSPSGGRSLDTQY
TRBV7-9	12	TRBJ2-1	ASSLITGGDEQF
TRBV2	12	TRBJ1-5	ASSRDRVRQPQH
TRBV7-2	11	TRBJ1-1	ASSKTGRTEAF
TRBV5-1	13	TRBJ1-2	ASSRTGDPNYGYT
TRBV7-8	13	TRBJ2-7	ASSRPDSGPYEQY
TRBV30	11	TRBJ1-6	ALGGIYNSPLH
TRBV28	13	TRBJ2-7	ASSLLAGGQKEQY
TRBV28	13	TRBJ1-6	ASSFGGQGDSPLH
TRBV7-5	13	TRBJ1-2	ARSPDREGSYGYT
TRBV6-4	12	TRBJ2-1	ANLSGMPYNEQF
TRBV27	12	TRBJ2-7	ASRQSDYSYEQY
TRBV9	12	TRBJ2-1	ASSRGLAGNEQF
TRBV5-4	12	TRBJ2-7	ASSFPGTTYEQY
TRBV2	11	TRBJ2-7	ASRNRGTYEQY
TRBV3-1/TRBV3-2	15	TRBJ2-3	VSSQGGSSGSTDTQY
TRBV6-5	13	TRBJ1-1	ASSRQGFGNTEAF